Shown below are 3 T cell receptor beta chains from a single sample sequenced in a study of cytomegalovirus exposure and HLA in healthy donors. Sequencing was performed with immunoSEQ multiplex PCR; in TCRdb, only in-frame clones are kept and a portion is missing. Of about 160,000 clones in the sample, just under 90% were seen once. Input material: PBMCs. The receptors stem from a man younger than 35 in good health and CMV-seropositive.

The chain carries TRBV9 and TRBJ2-2; maybe TRBD1 (6 bases). Germline V lookup: CDR1 SGDLS, CDR2 YYNGEE. CDR3 length: 14 amino acids. With 2 bases removed from V and 4 bases from J, the gap between germline ends came to 9 bases. CDR3 protein: CASSVRGGTGELFF. The CDR3 coding sequence is TGTGCCAGCAGCGTGAGAGGGGGCACCGGGGAGCTGTTTTTT.

The chain couples TRBV11-3 to TRBJ2-7; 9 bases are a match to TRBD1. Trimming removed 1 base from V and 4 bases from J; junction bases left unmatched: 2. The CDR3 loop spans 14 amino acids. The germline V gene encodes CDR1 SGHNT and CDR2 YENEEA. CDR3 loop: CASSLGTGEYEQYF. The CDR3 DNA reads as TGTGCCAGCAGCTTAGGGACAGGGGAATACGAGCAGTACTTC. The full variable domain, its missing parts supplied by reference TRBV11-3 and TRBJ2-7, is EAGVVQSPRYKIIEKKQPVAFWCNPISGHNTLYWYLQNLGQGPELLIRYENEEAVDDSQLPKDRFSAERLKGVDSTLKIQPAELGDSAVYLCASSLGTGEYEQYFGPGTRLTVT.

V is TRBV11-3 and J is TRBJ2-7; TRBD2 agrees at 9 bases. This CDR3 is 15 amino acids long. Germline loops: CDR1 SGHNT, CDR2 YENEEA. The J segment lost 2 bases and the V segment lost 4 bases, leaving 6 bases of the junction unmatched. The chain's CDR3 is CASSSSSGETYEQYF. The CDR3 DNA is TGTGCCAGCAGCTCATCTAGCGGGGAAACCTACGAGCAGTACTTC.